The clone carrying this T cell receptor (beta chain) was counted at least ten times. The antigen remains unidentified. The iRepertoire nested amplicon-rescue multiplex PCR amplified TCR alpha and beta CDR3s from RNA. Tissue mRNA or PBMC total RNA, 100-400 ng, went into one-step reverse transcription and amplification. From the multiplex PCR reads, TCRdb called clonotypes with MiXCR, one entry per CDR3 protein. The data contain approximately 120,000 distinct CDR3 sequences, less than 30% of them singletons. The entry originates in a study of glioma-infiltrating T cells. The study's findings and limits: Tissue-blood divergence was below expectation in non-neoplastic patients, above in gliomas. Tissue and blood shared very few CDR3 sequences.

Deletions cut 4 bases from V and 0 bases from J, with 7 bases between. Looked up from germline, CDR1 is MNHEY and CDR2 is SMNVEV (reference sequence). CDR3 length equals 14 residues. Sequencing was carried out using glioma tissue, nonneoplastic brain tissue, or PBMCs (not recorded which). The clonotype originates from a human donor with low-grade glioma or glioblastoma, undergoing nonglioma brain surgery, or in good health (not recorded which). This chain links TRBV27 with TRBJ2-1, with D perhaps TRBD2 (6 bases). CDR3: CASSSGLSYNEQFF. CDR3 bases: TGTGCCAGCAGTTCGGGACTCTCCTACAATGAGCAGTTCTTC.